The entry below gives a single T cell receptor (beta chain) sequence along with its context. The antigen is unknown. These data originate in a study of PD-L1 blockade in urothelial cancer. Study-wide background: Analysis of blood occurred 3 weeks (second dose) and 6 weeks after treatment start. General study findings and limits: Enhanced expansion of tumor-associated blood clones at 3 weeks characterized durable-benefit patients.

Trimming cost V 5 bases and J 1 base; bases outside gene matches: 10. The germline gives CDR1 SGHRS, CDR2 YFSETQ. This CDR3 has 16 amino acids. Time point indicated: pretreatment peripheral blood. Profiling relied on immunoSEQ multiplex PCR, and the TCRdb table lists in-frame clones only, not all of them. The profile covers approximately 51,000 clones, with 85% to 90% appearing a single time and 20% to 25% taken by the ten largest. V and J are TRBV5-1 and TRBJ2-5; 8 bases fit TRBD1. This clonotype originated in a man between 60 and 70 years old with urothelial cancer. Sequences were derived from PBMCs, sampled around atezolizumab (anti-PD-L1) treatment. The CDR3 sequence: CASRYQGAKPQETQYF. In DNA, the CDR3 is TGCGCCAGCAGATACCAGGGGGCAAAACCCCAAGAGACCCAGTACTTC. The variable domain in full, with the rest retrieved from reference TRBV5-1 and TRBJ2-5, is KAGVTQTPRYLIKTRGQQVTLSCSPISGHRSVSWYQQTPGQGLQFLFEYFSETQRNKGNFPGRFSGRQFSNSRSEMNVSTLELGDSALYLCASRYQGAKPQETQYFGPGTRLLVL.